This T cell receptor (beta chain) was captured in a study of cytomegalovirus exposure and HLA in healthy donors. Study-wide points: CMV antigen specificity of a few CMV-associated chains was confirmed in vitro. A prior analysis recorded that most TCR beta V segments were productive about 90% or about 30% of the time.

As regards this clone: What it binds is not known.

This CDR3 is built from 17 residues. The germline gives CDR1 SGHTA, CDR2 FQGNSA. Deletions cut 2 bases from V and 3 bases from J, with 17 bases between. Primers: 60 Vbeta forward and 13 Jbeta reverse. Repertoires were generated with immunoSEQ multiplex PCR, while TCRdb's copy carries only in-frame clones and drops some. The sample has 150,000 to 200,000 clones; around 76% are singletons. The clonotype comes from a female donor in good health and CMV-seronegative. The chain combines TRBV7-2 with TRBJ2-1, with TRBD1 as a possible D gene (6 bases). Sequences were obtained from PBMCs. CDR3 sequence reads: CASSLTRGSYDYNEQFF. CDR3 in DNA: TGTGCCAGCAGCTTAACTAGGGGGAGCTACGACTACAATGAGCAGTTCTTC.